One sample yielded the 32 T cell receptor beta chains listed below, sequenced in a study of OX40 agonist ivuxolimab in advanced cancers. The protocol was immunoSEQ multiplex PCR, while the TCRdb copy is restricted to in-frame clones and leaves out a portion. The data contain about 95,000 clones, around 90% of them singletons. This material consisted of CD4+ or CD8+ T cells sorted from blood, taken in a trial of the OX40 agonist ivuxolimab. The receptors stem from an adult with an advanced solid tumor such as melanoma, head and neck, liver or kidney cancer.

The chain carries TRBV6-5 and TRBJ2-7; a weak D match, TRBD1 (6 bases). V lost 4 bases, J lost 5 bases, and 18 bases lay in between. In germline, CDR1 is MNHEY, CDR2 SVGAGI. The CDR3 contains 15 residues. This CDR3 is CASSFNSGPGDEQYF. CDR3 coding DNA: TGTGCCAGCAGTTTCAATTCGGGACCAGGGGACGAGCAGTACTTC.

This chain uses TRBV7-2 with TRBJ1-4, with 10 bases identical to TRBD1. V was clipped by 5 bases and J by 0 bases; unmatched bases: 3. Per the germline V gene, CDR1 is SGHTA and CDR2 is FQGNSA. There are 16 residues in the CDR3. The CDR3: CASSPGQGATNEKLFF. CDR3 nucleotide sequence: TGTGCCAGCAGCCCAGGACAGGGGGCAACTAATGAAAAACTGTTTTTT.

The chain joins TRBV2 to TRBJ1-2, with D unclear. Trimming took 6 bases from V and 3 from J, leaving 11 bases between them. There are 13 residues in the CDR3. Germline V CDR1 and CDR2: SNHLY, FYNNEI. DNA for the CDR3: TGTGCCAGCAGGGGCGCGGGAGACTATGGCTACACCTTC. Its translation: CASRGAGDYGYTF.

This clone appeared many times. V and J are TRBV7-2 and TRBJ2-7; 9 bases agree with TRBD2. Trimming cost V 5 bases and J 7 bases; bases outside gene matches: 6. The CDR3 totals 13 residues. CDR1 SGHTA and CDR2 FQGNSA come from the germline V gene. This CDR3 reads CASSISGSNEQYF. CDR3 DNA sequence: TGTGCCAGCAGCATTAGCGGGAGTAATGAGCAGTACTTC.

J is TRBJ1-1 and V is TRBV25-1; TRBD1 aligns across 11 bases. V lost 6 bases, J lost 7 bases, and 7 bases stayed unmatched. CDR1 and CDR2 from the germline V gene are MGHDK and SYGVNS. This CDR3 spans 14 amino acids. In DNA, the CDR3 is TGTGCCAGCAGCAGAGGACAGGGGGCTTTTGAAGCTTTCTTT. Its translation: CASSRGQGAFEAFF. Combining the CDR3 with reference TRBV25-1 and TRBJ1-1 gives the whole variable domain EADIYQTPRYLVIGTGKKITLECSQTMGHDKMYWYQQDPGMELHLIHYSYGVNSTEKGDLSSESTVSRIRTEHFPLTLESARPSHTSQYLCASSRGQGAFEAFFGQGTRLTVV.

CDR3 amino acids: CASSDGQGLNQPQHF. Here the CDR3 DNA reads TGTGCCAGCAGCGATGGACAGGGTCTGAATCAGCCCCAGCATTTT. The J gene is TRBJ1-5, the V gene TRBV7-9, with 8 positions matching TRBD1. V lost 5 bases to trimming and J lost 4 bases; unmatched junction nucleotides: 7. CDR1 SEHNR and CDR2 FQNEAQ come from the germline V gene (reference sequence). The CDR3 length is 15 residues. Complete variable domain (other parts from reference TRBV7-9 and TRBJ1-5): DTGVSQNPRHKITKRGQNVTFRCDPISEHNRLYWYRQTLGQGPEFLTYFQNEAQLEKSRLLSDRFSAERPKGSFSTLEIQRTEQGDSAMYLCASSDGQGLNQPQHFGDGTRLSIL.

This rearrangement joins TRBV11-2 to TRBJ2-7; 9 bases are shared with TRBD2. Germline CDR1 is SGHAT and CDR2 is FQNNGV. J lost 2 bases, V lost 3 bases, and 5 bases had no gene match. This CDR3 is 15 amino acids long. CDR3 sequence reads: CASSFFSGSPYEQYF. The CDR3 nucleotides are TGTGCCAGCAGCTTTTTTAGCGGGAGTCCCTACGAGCAGTACTTC. Based on the CDR3 plus reference TRBV11-2 and TRBJ2-7, the full variable domain is EAGVAQSPRYKIIEKRQSVAFWCNPISGHATLYWYQQILGQGPKLLIQFQNNGVVDDSQLPKDRFSAERLKGVDSTLKIQPAKLEDSAVYLCASSFFSGSPYEQYFGPGTRLTVT.

The chain joins TRBV6-6 to TRBJ2-2; 11 nucleotides match TRBD2. The CDR3 extends over 16 amino acids. V dropped 5 bases and J dropped 6; count of bases not matched to a gene: 8. Looked up from germline, CDR1 is MNHNY and CDR2 is SVGAGI (reference sequence). CDR3 sequence: CASSTTSGTGAGELFF. CDR3 nucleotides: TGTGCCAGCAGTACGACTAGCGGGACAGGTGCCGGGGAGCTGTTTTTT.

The J gene is TRBJ1-1, the V gene TRBV7-2, with unresolved D. CDR1 is SGHTA, CDR2 FQGNSA, per germline. This CDR3 contains 14 residues. V was pared by 2 bases and J by 0 bases, with 7 bases between. The CDR3 nucleotides are TGTGCCAGCAGCTTATACCAGCTGAACACTGAAGCTTTCTTT. Protein: CASSLYQLNTEAFF. The variable domain in full, with the rest retrieved from reference TRBV7-2 and TRBJ1-1, is GAGVSQSPSNKVTEKGKDVELRCDPISGHTALYWYRQSLGQGLEFLIYFQGNSAPDKSGLPSDRFSAERTGGSVSTLTIQRTQQEDSAVYLCASSLYQLNTEAFFGQGTRLTVV.

The rearrangement uses TRBV30 and TRBJ2-2; D might be TRBD2 (5 bases). CDR3 length: 14 amino acids. V was trimmed by 2 bases and J by 6 bases, leaving 13 bases between them. Germline loops: CDR1 GTSNPN, CDR2 SVGIG (reference sequence). CDR3 nucleotides: TGTGCCTGGAGTAGTTTCCGGGGAGCCGGGGAGCTGTTTTTT. Its translation is CAWSSFRGAGELFF.

The chain links TRBV10-3 to TRBJ1-2, with no clear D. The germline V gene encodes CDR1 ENHRY and CDR2 SYGVKD. This CDR3 comprises 14 residues. V shed 11 bases and J shed 8 bases, with 24 bases lying between them. The CDR3 nucleotides are TGTGCCGTCGGGGTCCGCAACCCCGTGGGAGGCTACACCTTC. Encoded protein: CAVGVRNPVGGYTF.

This rearrangement joins TRBV7-2 to TRBJ2-3; D is perhaps TRBD1 (5 bases). CDR1 is SGHTA, CDR2 FQGNSA, per germline. Trimming removed 3 bases at V and 0 bases at J, with 7 bases between. The CDR3 loop spans 14 amino acids. CDR3 sequence: CASSFYRSTDTQYF. Written as DNA, the CDR3 is TGTGCCAGCAGCTTCTACAGGAGCACAGATACGCAGTATTTT.

The chain couples TRBV29-1 to TRBJ1-1; perhaps TRBD1 as D (6 bases). The CDR3 sequence is 15 residues long. The germline V gene has CDR1 SQVTM and CDR2 ANQGSEA. V was pared by 2 bases and J by 1 base, with 14 bases between. The DNA of the CDR3 is TGCAGCGTTGAAAGTCCCCAGGGGAAGAACACTGAAGCTTTCTTT. Its protein is CSVESPQGKNTEAFF.

This clone was picked up one time. This chain connects TRBV21-1 to TRBJ2-1; the table names TRBD2, a call not compared with the DNA. TRBV21-1 is a pseudogene. This CDR3 contains 13 residues. The CDR3 loop is CASRESGYNEQFF. DNA of the CDR3: TGTGCCAGCAGGGAAAGCGGTTACAATGAGCAGTTCTTC.

The chain is built from TRBV7-9 and TRBJ2-2, with 9 bases lining up with TRBD2. The germline gives CDR1 SEHNR, CDR2 FQNEAQ (reference sequence). Trimming took 1 base from V and 7 from J; bases not matched to a gene: 4. CDR3 length: 15 residues. The CDR3 region is CASSLGLAGSGELFF. CDR3 coding DNA: TGTGCCAGCAGCTTAGGGCTAGCGGGAAGCGGGGAGCTGTTTTTT.

The chain combines TRBV5-1 with TRBJ2-1, with D hard to call. Germline loops: CDR1 SGHRS, CDR2 YFSETQ. The CDR3 loop spans 13 amino acids. With 1 base removed from V and 8 bases from J, the gap between germline ends came to 10 bases. CDR3 protein: CASSLPSTHEQFF. The CDR3 DNA reads TGCGCCAGCAGCTTGCCGAGTACGCATGAGCAGTTCTTC.

The genes are TRBV19 and TRBJ2-5; 9 bases line up with TRBD1. With 5 bases clipped from V and 5 bases from J, the junction kept 6 bases outside the gene matches. The CDR3 runs 14 residues. From germline, CDR1 is LNHDA and CDR2 SQIVND (reference sequence). The CDR3 DNA sequence: TGTGCCAGTAGTGTGACCGGGACAGGGGAGACCCAGTACTTC. This encodes CASSVTGTGETQYF.

This clone is a singleton in its sample. The CDR3 sequence is CASSIGTPSYEQYF. CDR3 DNA: TGTGCCAGCAGCATCGGGACTCCCTCCTACGAGCAGTACTTC. V and J are TRBV7-2 and TRBJ2-7; possibly TRBD2 for D (6 bases). Germline loops: CDR1 SGHTA, CDR2 FQGNSA. The CDR3 loop spans 14 amino acids. V was trimmed by 5 bases and J by 0 bases, leaving 11 bases between them.

V and J are TRBV10-2 and TRBJ2-1; TRBD1 might be the D (5 bases). From germline, CDR1 is WSHSY and CDR2 SAAADI. The CDR3 has 14 residues. The V end lost 7 bases, the J end lost 4 bases, and 14 bases lay between the germline ends. The DNA for the CDR3 is TGCGCCAGCAATCTAGGGGTAGGGTACAATGAGCAGTTCTTC. Translated, it gives CASNLGVGYNEQFF.

This chain uses TRBV30 with TRBJ1-1; perhaps TRBD1 as D (6 bases). Germline lookup yields CDR1 GTSNPN and CDR2 SVGIG (reference sequence). CDR3 length: 14 residues. V was clipped by 3 bases and J by 6 bases, with 17 bases between them. The CDR3 nucleotides are TGTGCCTGGAGCGTCGGGCCTAAGGGGGCTGAAGCTTTCTTT. It translates to CAWSVGPKGAEAFF.

The rearrangement uses TRBV5-6 and TRBJ2-1, with 8 nucleotides matching TRBD1. The ends lost 7 bases at V and 8 bases at J; junction bases unmatched: 5. The germline V gene has CDR1 SGHDT and CDR2 YYEEEE. The CDR3 extends over 12 amino acids. The CDR3 nucleotides are TGTGCCAGCGACAGGGGCGAGTATGAGCAGTTCTTC. Its translation: CASDRGEYEQFF.

The chain recombines TRBV6-6 with TRBJ1-3, with D unclear. The V gene lost 0 bases and the J gene lost 8 bases, with 14 bases spanning the gap. Germline lookup yields CDR1 MNHNY and CDR2 SVGAGI (reference sequence). CDR3 length: 15 amino acids. The CDR3 DNA is TGTGCCAGCAGTTACTCGGGCAGAGACACCTACACCATATATTTT. Its translation is CASSYSGRDTYTIYF.

The V and J genes are TRBV5-4 and TRBJ1-2; D is perhaps TRBD1 (6 bases). V lost 4 bases to trimming and J lost 5 bases, with 18 bases between them. CDR3 length: 15 residues. Germline V gene sequence: CDR1 SGHNT, CDR2 YYREEE (reference sequence). DNA of the CDR3: TGTGCCAGCAGCCTACCTCCGGGACAACCATATGGCTACACCTTC. Protein: CASSLPPGQPYGYTF.

The rearrangement uses TRBV2 and TRBJ1-1, with unresolved D. From germline, CDR1 is SNHLY and CDR2 FYNNEI. With 7 bases removed from V and 4 bases from J, the gap between germline ends came to 16 bases. This CDR3 is 14 amino acids long. CDR3 residues: CASIQANLGTEAFF. CDR3 nucleotide sequence: TGTGCCAGCATTCAGGCCAACCTGGGCACTGAAGCTTTCTTT. Based on the CDR3 plus reference TRBV2 and TRBJ1-1, the full variable domain is EPEVTQTPSHQVTQMGQEVILRCVPISNHLYFYWYRQILGQKVEFLVSFYNNEISEKSEIFDDQFSVERPDGSNFTLKIRSTKLEDSAMYFCASIQANLGTEAFFGQGTRLTVV.

The CDR3 here is CAWDSRNTGELFF. Here the CDR3 DNA reads TGTGCATGGGACAGCCGGAACACCGGGGAGCTGTTTTTT. The V call is TRBV30, the J call TRBJ2-2; TRBD1 matches at 7 bases. Germline V lookup: CDR1 GTSNPN, CDR2 SVGIG (reference sequence). This CDR3 region has 13 residues.

This clone has only one observation. The genes are TRBV7-8 and TRBJ1-3; possibly TRBD1 for D (5 bases). V was trimmed by 4 bases and J by 2 bases, leaving 6 bases between them. The germline CDR1 and CDR2 sequences are SGHVS and FQNEAQ. This CDR3 has 13 residues. CDR3 region: CASSSGAGNTIYF. The CDR3 DNA is TGTGCCAGCAGCTCGGGGGCTGGAAACACCATATATTTT.

The chain recombines TRBV28 with TRBJ1-5; 7 bases agree with TRBD1. V shed 8 bases and J 6 bases; nucleotides not matched to a gene: 7. CDR1 is MDHEN, CDR2 SYDVKM, per germline. This CDR3 has 13 residues. Here the CDR3 DNA reads TGTGCCAGCTCAGGGGGTAGTCGTCAGCCCCAGCATTTT. It codes for CASSGGSRQPQHF.

CDR3 residues: CASSLDRSLNQPQHF. In DNA form, the CDR3 reads TGTGCCAGCAGCCTGGACAGATCCCTCAATCAGCCCCAGCATTTT. This chain links TRBV6-1 with TRBJ1-5; D is perhaps TRBD1 (6 bases). This CDR3 is built from 15 residues. Germline assignment: CDR1 MNHNS and CDR2 SASEGT. Trimming took off 6 bases at V and 3 bases at J, with 15 bases between the two ends.

The rearrangement uses TRBV4-3 and TRBJ1-4; D is possibly TRBD1 (6 bases). V was shortened by 4 bases and J by 4 bases, with 13 bases between the two germline ends. The CDR3 is 15 amino acids. The V gene's germline CDR1 is LGHNA and CDR2 YSLEER. This CDR3 reads CASSRLGQSNEKLFF. CDR3 nucleotide sequence: TGCGCCAGCAGCCGCCTTGGACAGAGTAATGAAAAACTGTTTTTT.

This sequence joins TRBV11-2 and TRBJ2-2; 14 nucleotides align to TRBD2. Trimming cost V 4 bases and J 5 bases; bases outside gene matches: 6. Germline V lookup: CDR1 SGHAT, CDR2 FQNNGV. This CDR3 region has 17 residues. CDR3 coding DNA: TGTGCCAGCAGCTCGGGACTAGCGGGAGCAAGGACCGGGGAGCTGTTTTTT. Its protein product is CASSSGLAGARTGELFF.

The chain combines TRBV9 with TRBJ2-1; D is perhaps TRBD1 (6 bases). V was clipped by 0 bases and J by 8 bases, with 15 bases between them. Germline V gene data show CDR1 as SGDLS and CDR2 as YYNGEE. The CDR3 loop spans 15 amino acids. The DNA for the CDR3 is TGTGCCAGCAGCGTAGAACAGGGAAGATGGGATGAGCAGTTCTTC. Translating gives CASSVEQGRWDEQFF.

The gene calls are TRBV9 and TRBJ1-4; tentative D call: TRBD1 (6 bases). V was shortened by 0 bases and J by 4 bases, with 10 bases between the two germline ends. The CDR3 is made up of 15 amino acids. In germline, CDR1 is SGDLS, CDR2 YYNGEE. DNA of the CDR3: TGTGCCAGCAGCGTAGGAGGGGGACGTAATGAAAAACTGTTTTTT. Translated: CASSVGGGRNEKLFF.